The source of this T cell receptor (beta chain) is a study of T cells in women clearing cervical HPV infection. In the study overall: For cases, blood was sampled a median roughly 150 days after lesion detection, interquartile range roughly 80 to 230 days.

This CDR3 is 14 amino acids long. V dropped 6 bases and J dropped 2; count of bases not matched to a gene: 5. CDR1 is DFQATT, CDR2 SNEGSKA, per germline (reference sequence). Assay: immunoSEQ multiplex PCR; the TCRdb copy retains only in-frame clones and omits some. The sample has 46,000 or so clones. On this clone: The read terminates 3 residues ahead of where the CDR3 ends, so the germline J gene completes it.

This receptor was identified in a woman between 18 and 70 years old with a cervical HPV16 infection that either progressed to CIN3+ or cleared (not recorded which). V gene TRBV20-1 combines with J gene TRBJ2-5; 11 positions match TRBD2. The sequenced sample consisted of blood buffy coat. CDR3 loop: CSAPSGGYQETQYF. CDR3 DNA, as far as it was read: TGCAGTGCCCCTAGCGGGGGGTATCAAGAGACC.